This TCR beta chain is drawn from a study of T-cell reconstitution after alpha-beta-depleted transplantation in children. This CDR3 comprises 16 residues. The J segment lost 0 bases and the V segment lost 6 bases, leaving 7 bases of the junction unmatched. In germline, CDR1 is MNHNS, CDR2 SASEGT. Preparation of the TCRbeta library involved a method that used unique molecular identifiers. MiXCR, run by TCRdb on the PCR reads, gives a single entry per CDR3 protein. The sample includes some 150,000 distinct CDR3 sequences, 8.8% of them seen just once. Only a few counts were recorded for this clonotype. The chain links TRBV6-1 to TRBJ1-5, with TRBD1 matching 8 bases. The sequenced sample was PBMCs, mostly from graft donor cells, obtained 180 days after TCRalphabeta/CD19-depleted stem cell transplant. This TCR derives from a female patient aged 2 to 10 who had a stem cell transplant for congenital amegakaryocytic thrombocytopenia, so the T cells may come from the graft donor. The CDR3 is CASSLRGHLSNQPQHF. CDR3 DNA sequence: TGTGCCAGCAGCCTCAGGGGGCACCTTAGCAATCAGCCCCAGCATTTT.